This TCR beta chain was recorded in a study of CD8 T cells in ankylosing spondylitis. Study-wide results and caveats: Clones linked with disease were CD8+ and fairly uncommon in the peripheral blood.

This clonotype turned up a few times. Its matching antigen is unknown. The germline V gene encodes CDR1 SEHNR and CDR2 FQNEAQ (reference sequence). J gave up 2 bases and V 5 bases, and 3 bases lay outside the gene matches. The CDR3 runs 13 residues. 5'-RACE, quantitative and with molecular barcodes, yielded the TCR beta libraries. Using its own MiXCR run on the 5' RACE reads, TCRdb lists one record per CDR3 protein. This table has 230,000 or so distinct CDR3 sequences, 18% appearing once. The genes are TRBV7-9 and TRBJ2-7; TRBD2 agrees at 7 bases. This sequence was found in a male donor with ankylosing spondylitis or in good health (not recorded which). The sample taken for sequencing was blood, either unsorted or a sorted T cell fraction (not recorded which). The CDR3 sequence: CASSAREAYEQYF. Here the CDR3 DNA reads TGTGCCAGCAGCGCCCGGGAGGCCTACGAGCAGTACTTC. Complete variable domain (other parts from reference TRBV7-9 and TRBJ2-7): DTGVSQNPRHKITKRGQNVTFRCDPISEHNRLYWYRQTLGQGPEFLTYFQNEAQLEKSRLLSDRFSAERPKGSFSTLEIQRTEQGDSAMYLCASSAREAYEQYFGPGTRLTVT.